This TCR beta chain stems from a study of long-term antiretroviral therapy in people with HIV. The assay used was immunoSEQ (version v3.0), run at survey level. Using immunoSEQ multiplex PCR, the repertoire was profiled, and TCRdb retains in-frame clones only, with some absent. The table records some 28,000 clones, just under 95% of them present only once. Remarks on this clone: Its cognate antigen is unknown.

Looked up from germline, CDR1 is MNHEY and CDR2 is SMNVEV (reference sequence). The ends lost 5 bases at V and 5 bases at J; junction bases unmatched: 14. The CDR3 sequence is 16 residues long. Points from the study as a whole: Gathering of blood took place between the mid-2000s and the late 2010s, possibly under older ART regimens. Against controls, HIV repertoires showed narrower ranges of CDR3 length. Those clones which expanded before ART made up the dominant part of the repertoire at all time points.

Sequences were derived from unsorted PBMCs, sampled 5.3 years after starting antiretroviral therapy. The rearrangement links TRBV27 to TRBJ1-2, with 7 bases identical to TRBD1. The sequence was obtained from a man aged 45-65 years with HIV. The CDR3 here is CASSGGTDRGGYGYTF. For the CDR3, the DNA is TGTGCCAGCAGTGGTGGGACAGACCGAGGAGGATATGGCTACACCTTC.